This T cell receptor beta chain was identified during a study of regulatory T cells in long-lasting Graves disease. Study results and caveats: Newly diagnosed Graves' patients exceeded persistent ones in TCR diversity.

Arm-PCR of CDR3 regions and iRepertoire HTBI primers were used to build TCR beta libraries. Per the original methods: Among the samples, roughly 61 TRBV and 14 TRBJ segments were identified. TCRdb re-analysed the multiplex PCR reads in MiXCR, keeping a single row per CDR3 protein. What appears here as the V and J calls and clone size reflects TCRdb's work, not the paper's. In the table there are 550,000 to 700,000 distinct CDR3 sequences, approximately 16% of which are singletons. Comment on this clonotype: What it binds is unknown.

The CDR3 runs 14 residues. Trimming removed 0 bases at V and 2 bases at J, with 6 bases between. Germline lookup yields CDR1 SGDLS and CDR2 YYNGEE. Sample time point: newly diagnosed GD, antithyroid drugs for less than 3 months. PBMC-derived RNA was used for the TCR library. This sample also appeared in a second study, on T cells in Graves' hyperthyroidism and ophthalmopathy. As that study records: Hyperthyroidism in the patients, aged 18 to 65, was newly diagnosed and under 2 months in duration.

The gene calls are TRBV9 and TRBJ1-3, with D unclear. This receptor was taken from a man younger than 35 with Graves disease. This specimen consisted of peripheral blood mononuclear cells (PBMCs), obtained at new diagnosis, from a patient treated with antithyroid drugs. The CDR3 DNA sequence: TGTGCCAGCAGCGTAGGACGGACTGGAAACACCATATATTTT. This codes for CASSVGRTGNTIYF.